Listed below are T cell receptor beta chains from one sample, sequenced in a study of human T cells and chemical hapten exposure. TCRdb called the RACE reads again in MiXCR, with one record for every CDR3 protein. Among tens of thousands of distinct CDR3 sequences listed, about 7.4% were seen once. This sample comprised whole blood, obtained in connection with sensitization to the hapten diphenylcyclopropenone (DPC). All receptors derive from a woman in her forties or fifties with alopecia areata. Some clones in this sample may be carry-over from other donors' samples. Both conserved end residues are trimmed from each CDR3. Fields, in order: V gene, J gene, CDR3 protein.

>TRBV29-1|TRBJ2-7
SVVGGTGSSYEQY
>TRBV6-6|TRBJ2-7
ASIEREGPYEQY
>TRBV28|TRBJ1-2
ASSSVRGANYGYT
>TRBV12-3/TRBV12-4|TRBJ2-1
ASIGKSYNEQF
>TRBV29-1|TRBJ1-1
SVEDWGGANTEAF
>TRBV7-7|TRBJ2-2
ASSLSGTGELF
>TRBV7-3|TRBJ2-6
ASSRQPEISAGANVLT
>TRBV18|TRBJ1-2
ASSPIAGSGYT
>TRBV29-1|TRBJ2-7
SVDSGPSGRDEQY
>TRBV11-2|TRBJ2-5
ASSFPDRAEETQY
>TRBV18|TRBJ2-5
ASSRESLAGGPWETQY
>TRBV27|TRBJ1-1
ASSLGQINTEAF
>TRBV4-2|TRBJ2-1
ASSQAPYNEQF
>TRBV2|TRBJ2-2
ASDGLAGRANTGELF
>TRBV6-2/TRBV6-3|TRBJ2-5
ASSYAGEETQY
>TRBV6-6|TRBJ1-6
ASSYGDRDNSPLH
>TRBV6-4|TRBJ2-3
ASRASGLALTDTQY
>TRBV11-2|TRBJ2-5
ASSLVIATRETQY
>TRBV6-1|TRBJ2-1
ASSEVLSSGRRNYNEQF
>TRBV7-9|TRBJ2-5
ASSFPSGGGGETQY
>TRBV12-3/TRBV12-4|TRBJ2-7
ASSFSGSSGEQY
>TRBV20-1|TRBJ2-5
SALAPGTDQETQY